Listed below are T cell receptor beta chains from one sample, sequenced in a study of beta chain features in type 1 diabetes. Assay used: immunoSEQ multiplex PCR; TCRdb lists only in-frame clones, some missing. The table shows about 45,000 clones, with approximately 68% occurring only once. Sequences were obtained from Tregs from blood. The receptor source for this set is a woman between 18 and 29 years old with type 1 diabetes. Both conserved end residues are part of each CDR3. A D gene is named only where the DNA matches it firmly. The size field is filled for only some rows; it gives once, few, many or a size class.

V gene: TRBV28; J gene: TRBJ2-7; D gene: NA; clone size: NA; CDR3 protein: CASSLFVGEQYF; CDR3 DNA: TGTGCCAGCAGTTTATTTGTGGGCGAGCAGTACTTC
V gene: TRBV7-7; J gene: TRBJ2-2; D gene: NA; clone size: NA; CDR3 protein: CASSFLSGELFF; CDR3 DNA: TGTGCTAGCAGCTTCTTATCCGGGGAGCTGTTTTTT
V gene: TRBV7-3; J gene: TRBJ2-3; D gene: TRBD1; clone size: NA; CDR3 protein: CASSKQGAMDTQYF; CDR3 DNA: TGTGCCAGCAGCAAACAGGGGGCGATGGATACGCAGTATTTT
V gene: TRBV7-2; J gene: TRBJ2-3; D gene: TRBD2; clone size: NA; CDR3 protein: CASSTLRTSGGGSDTQYF; CDR3 DNA: TGTGCCAGCAGCACGCTTCGGACTAGCGGGGGGGGTTCAGATACGCAGTATTTT
V gene: TRBV10-3; J gene: TRBJ1-5; D gene: NA; clone size: few; CDR3 protein: CATRDVLGNQPQHF; CDR3 DNA: TGTGCCACGCGGGACGTTTTGGGGAATCAGCCCCAGCATTTT
V gene: TRBV7-9; J gene: TRBJ2-7; D gene: NA; clone size: NA; CDR3 protein: CASSFYGVLSGTSYEQYF; CDR3 DNA: TGTGCCAGCAGCTTCTACGGGGTCCTTAGCGGTACCTCCTACGAGCAGTACTTC
V gene: TRBV7-9; J gene: TRBJ1-4; D gene: TRBD1; clone size: few; CDR3 protein: CASSLGDRGYEKLFF; CDR3 DNA: TGTGCCAGCAGCTTAGGAGACAGGGGATATGAAAAACTGTTTTTT
V gene: TRBV15; J gene: TRBJ2-3; D gene: NA; clone size: NA; CDR3 protein: CATSRDPGWVTDTQYF; CDR3 DNA: TGTGCCACCAGCAGAGATCCAGGGTGGGTCACAGATACGCAGTATTTT
V gene: TRBV5-1; J gene: TRBJ2-7; D gene: TRBD2; clone size: once; CDR3 protein: CASSTGGSSYEQYF; CDR3 DNA: TGCGCCAGCAGCACGGGGGGGTCTTCCTACGAGCAGTACTTC
V gene: TRBV19; J gene: TRBJ1-5; D gene: NA; clone size: NA; CDR3 protein: CASSFTGNQPQHF; CDR3 DNA: TGTGCCAGTAGTTTCACAGGGAATCAGCCCCAGCATTTT
V gene: TRBV30; J gene: TRBJ2-7; D gene: TRBD1; clone size: NA; CDR3 protein: CAWSVEGTAVSYEQYF; CDR3 DNA: TGTGCCTGGAGTGTAGAAGGGACAGCCGTCTCCTACGAGCAGTACTTC
V gene: TRBV29-1; J gene: TRBJ2-3; D gene: NA; clone size: few; CDR3 protein: CSVEDRREYGVRFTDTQYF; CDR3 DNA: TGCAGCGTTGAAGATCGCCGGGAGTATGGGGTCAGATTCACAGATACGCAGTATTTT
V gene: TRBV6-5; J gene: TRBJ2-1; D gene: NA; clone size: NA; CDR3 protein: CASSYSPIVSEQFF; CDR3 DNA: TGTGCCAGCAGTTACTCCCCTATAGTTAGTGAGCAGTTCTTC
V gene: TRBV18; J gene: TRBJ1-2; D gene: TRBD1; clone size: NA; CDR3 protein: CASSIIGQGRNYGYTF; CDR3 DNA: TGTGCCAGCTCAATCATCGGACAGGGACGGAACTATGGCTACACCTTC
V gene: TRBV18; J gene: TRBJ2-3; D gene: NA; clone size: NA; CDR3 protein: CASSEGGATDTQYF; CDR3 DNA: TGTGCCAGCTCAGAAGGGGGGGCCACAGATACGCAGTATTTT
V gene: TRBV4-3; J gene: TRBJ2-1; D gene: TRBD2; clone size: NA; CDR3 protein: CASSQDRLAGGHGGEQFF; CDR3 DNA: TGCGCCAGCAGCCAAGATCGGCTAGCGGGAGGGCATGGGGGTGAGCAGTTCTTC
V gene: TRBV9; J gene: TRBJ2-1; D gene: TRBD2; clone size: NA; CDR3 protein: CASSVVSLAARHEQFF; CDR3 DNA: TGTGCCAGCAGCGTAGTTTCTCTAGCGGCGCGTCATGAGCAGTTCTTC
V gene: TRBV6-5; J gene: TRBJ1-1; D gene: NA; clone size: NA; CDR3 protein: CASSRDTEAFF; CDR3 DNA: TGTGCCAGCAGCCGGGACACTGAAGCTTTCTTT
V gene: TRBV12-5; J gene: TRBJ1-4; D gene: NA; clone size: NA; CDR3 protein: CASGSGQTLSTNEKLFF; CDR3 DNA: TGTGCTAGTGGCTCCGGACAGACGCTTTCAACTAATGAAAAACTGTTTTTT
V gene: TRBV27; J gene: TRBJ1-1; D gene: NA; clone size: NA; CDR3 protein: CASSSQQAWGTEAFF; CDR3 DNA: TGTGCCAGCAGTTCACAACAGGCATGGGGCACTGAAGCTTTCTTT
V gene: TRBV28; J gene: TRBJ2-3; D gene: NA; clone size: NA; CDR3 protein: CASSSWGETYTDTQYF; CDR3 DNA: TGTGCCAGCAGTTCCTGGGGGGAGACCTACACAGATACGCAGTATTTT
V gene: TRBV6-5; J gene: TRBJ2-7; D gene: NA; clone size: few; CDR3 protein: CASSSGTTFSYEQYF; CDR3 DNA: TGTGCCAGCAGTTCGGGAACTACGTTCTCCTACGAGCAGTACTTC
V gene: TRBV4-3; J gene: TRBJ1-5; D gene: NA; clone size: NA; CDR3 protein: CASSQDAGINQPQHF; CDR3 DNA: TGCGCCAGCAGCCAAGATGCAGGAATCAATCAGCCCCAGCATTTT
V gene: TRBV7-9; J gene: TRBJ2-1; D gene: NA; clone size: NA; CDR3 protein: CASSRSYNEQFF; CDR3 DNA: TGTGCCAGCAGTCGCTCCTACAATGAGCAGTTCTTC
V gene: TRBV5-5; J gene: TRBJ1-2; D gene: NA; clone size: once; CDR3 protein: CASSLPSQGIGGYTF; CDR3 DNA: TGTGCCAGCAGCTTGCCGAGTCAGGGGATAGGAGGCTACACCTTC
V gene: TRBV4-3; J gene: TRBJ1-1; D gene: TRBD1; clone size: few; CDR3 protein: CARDGTGDTEAFF; CDR3 DNA: TGCGCCAGGGACGGGACAGGGGACACTGAAGCTTTCTTT
V gene: TRBV6-6; J gene: TRBJ1-1; D gene: TRBD1; clone size: NA; CDR3 protein: CASSPRDRAEAFF; CDR3 DNA: TGTGCCAGCAGTCCCCGGGACAGGGCTGAAGCTTTCTTT
V gene: TRBV23-1; J gene: TRBJ1-5; D gene: TRBD1; clone size: NA; CDR3 protein: CASSQRDVDRGCQPQHF; CDR3 DNA: TGCGCCAGCAGTCAAAGAGATGTGGACAGGGGTTGTCAGCCCCAGCATTTT
V gene: TRBV11-2; J gene: TRBJ2-7; D gene: TRBD2; clone size: NA; CDR3 protein: CACTGSGRFSYEQYF; CDR3 DNA: TGTGCCTGCACCGGTAGCGGGAGATTTTCCTACGAGCAGTACTTC
V gene: TRBV6-6; J gene: TRBJ2-3; D gene: NA; clone size: NA; CDR3 protein: CASRTLGRGDTQYF; CDR3 DNA: TGTGCCAGCAGGACACTGGGGCGGGGAGATACGCAGTATTTT
V gene: TRBV7-2; J gene: TRBJ2-7; D gene: NA; clone size: NA; CDR3 protein: CASSRTGNGEQYF; CDR3 DNA: TGTGCCAGCAGCCGAACAGGGAACGGCGAGCAGTACTTC
V gene: TRBV12-5; J gene: TRBJ2-2; D gene: NA; clone size: NA; CDR3 protein: CASGWTVDWVGELFF; CDR3 DNA: TGTGCTAGTGGTTGGACAGTCGATTGGGTCGGGGAGCTGTTTTTT
V gene: TRBV6-6; J gene: TRBJ1-1; D gene: NA; clone size: few; CDR3 protein: CASSEGSRLVNTEAFF; CDR3 DNA: TGTGCCAGCAGCGAGGGCTCCCGCCTCGTGAACACTGAAGCTTTCTTT
V gene: TRBV5-1; J gene: TRBJ2-5; D gene: NA; clone size: once; CDR3 protein: CASSSGEAWQETQYF; CDR3 DNA: TGCGCCAGCAGCTCGGGGGAGGCTTGGCAAGAGACCCAGTACTTC
V gene: TRBV6-5; J gene: TRBJ2-7; D gene: TRBD2; clone size: NA; CDR3 protein: CASSRGLASIYEQYF; CDR3 DNA: TGTGCCAGCAGCCGCGGACTAGCGTCTATCTACGAGCAGTACTTC